This T cell receptor (beta chain) was retrieved from a study of T cell changes during pregnancy in multiple sclerosis. Assay: immunoSEQ multiplex PCR; the TCRdb copy retains only in-frame clones and omits some. The data show some 69,000 clones, around 90% seen once. The CDR3 extends over 18 amino acids. CDR1 and CDR2 (germline): LGHNA, YNFKEQ. V was pared by 1 base and J by 0 bases, with 6 bases of the junction left unmatched. The chain carries TRBV4-2 and TRBJ2-2; the match to TRBD2 covers 9 bases. This TCR was recovered from a female donor in good health, enrolled as a control in a pregnancy study. The input for sequencing was peripheral blood, taken in the second trimester of pregnancy. The CDR3 DNA follows: TGTGCCAGCAGCCAAGCAGCGGGGGGACATACGAACACCGGGGAGCTGTTTTTT. Translating it yields CASSQAAGGHTNTGELFF.